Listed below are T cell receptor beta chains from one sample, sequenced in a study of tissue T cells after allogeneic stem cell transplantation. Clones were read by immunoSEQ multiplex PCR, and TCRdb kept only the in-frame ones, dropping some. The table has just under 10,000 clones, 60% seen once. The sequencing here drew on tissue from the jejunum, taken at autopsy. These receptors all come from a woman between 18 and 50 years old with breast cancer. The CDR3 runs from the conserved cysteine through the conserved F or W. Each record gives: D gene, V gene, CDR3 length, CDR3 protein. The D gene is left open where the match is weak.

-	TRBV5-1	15	CASSLAGEGDYGYTF
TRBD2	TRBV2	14	CASNPLAGPYEQYF
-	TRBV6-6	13	CASSYTQGTEAFF
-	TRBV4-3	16	CASSQRLGGLVGELFF
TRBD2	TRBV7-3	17	CASSLTLLAGEGGELFF
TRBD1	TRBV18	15	CASSPVGTGLNEQFF
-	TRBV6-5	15	CASSPRRRGTDTQYF
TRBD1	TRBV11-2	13	CASSKDRGTGYTF
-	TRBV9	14	CASSVVPGSYEQYF
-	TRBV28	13	CASSPGHRQPQHF
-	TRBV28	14	CASSLGVETYEQYF
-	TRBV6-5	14	CASTKVVEHQPQHF
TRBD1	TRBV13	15	CASSPWTGSTDTQYF
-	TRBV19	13	CASSISLNTEAFF
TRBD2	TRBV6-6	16	CASSYILAGSSFEQFF
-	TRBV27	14	CASSRSGSYNEQFF
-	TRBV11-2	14	CASRPPAGGETQYF
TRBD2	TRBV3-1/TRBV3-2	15	CASSLSTSVKGKRYF
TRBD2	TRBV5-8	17	CASKTPWLAGGYNEQFF
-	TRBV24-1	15	CATSDLKGEAGEQFF
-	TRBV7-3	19	CASSPSLTALFAMNTEAFF
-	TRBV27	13	CASSLFGEKGYTF
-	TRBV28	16	CASSLWVDQSTDTQYF
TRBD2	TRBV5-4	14	CASRWGLAEETQYF
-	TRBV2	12	CASSEGAGGAFF
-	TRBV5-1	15	CASSNRDVSGNTIYF
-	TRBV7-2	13	CASSLWEFTEAFF
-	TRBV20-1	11	CSAPNGGSAFF
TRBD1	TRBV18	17	CASSPGTGKWGIYGYTF
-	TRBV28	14	CASSMKDLTTEAFF
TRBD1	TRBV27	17	CASSLQGWGVEGTEAFF
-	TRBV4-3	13	CASSQDRESGQFF
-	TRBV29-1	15	CSVEYRREAKNIQYF
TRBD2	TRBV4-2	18	CASSQVGLAEEGTGELFF
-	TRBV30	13	CAWSAWGDGELFF
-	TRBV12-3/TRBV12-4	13	CASSPTGLQPQHF
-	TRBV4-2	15	CASSQAGFVLYEQYF
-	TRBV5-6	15	CASSLYRREPDTQYF
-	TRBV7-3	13	CASSLLASNEQFF
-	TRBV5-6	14	CASSLTLAKNIQYF